This TCR beta chain was recorded in a study of human T cells and chemical hapten exposure. Study details: Chiefly women, the patients showed alopecia areata, totalis or universalis.

The time point denotes: patch test 3, about 24 weeks after DPC sensitization. Treatment meaning: therapeutic diphenylcyclopropenone sensitization with weekly scalp DPC. This clonotype was seen a handful of times. In germline, CDR1 is SQVTM, CDR2 ANQGSEA. The germline V and J ends were trimmed by 6 bases and 6 bases, with 17 bases remaining between them. The CDR3 is 13 residues long. TCRdb ran MiXCR on the RACE reads and lists one entry per CDR3 protein. The sample lists approximately 71,000 distinct CDR3 sequences; approximately 12% were seen once. The receptor's source is a woman aged 45-59 years with alopecia areata. Some clones in this sample may be carry-over from other donors' samples. The source was whole blood, collected in connection with sensitization to the hapten diphenylcyclopropenone (DPC). This rearrangement joins TRBV29-1 to TRBJ1-2; no clear D. CDR3 DNA: TGCAGCGTCCAAGCATTAAACAGCGATGGCTACACCTTC. It translates to CSVQALNSDGYTF.